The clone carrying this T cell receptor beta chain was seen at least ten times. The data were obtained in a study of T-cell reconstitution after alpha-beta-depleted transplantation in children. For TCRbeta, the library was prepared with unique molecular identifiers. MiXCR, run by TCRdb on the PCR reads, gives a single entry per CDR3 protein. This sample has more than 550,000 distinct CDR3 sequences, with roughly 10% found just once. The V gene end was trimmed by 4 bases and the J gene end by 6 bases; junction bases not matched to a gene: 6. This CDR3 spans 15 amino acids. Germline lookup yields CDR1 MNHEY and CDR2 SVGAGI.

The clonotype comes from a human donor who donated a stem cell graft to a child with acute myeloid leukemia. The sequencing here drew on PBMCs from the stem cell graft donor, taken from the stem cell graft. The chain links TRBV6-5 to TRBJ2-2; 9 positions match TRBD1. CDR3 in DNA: TGTGCCAGCAGTTTTGGGACAGGGATGTCCGGGGAGCTGTTTTTT. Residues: CASSFGTGMSGELFF.